A selection of T cell receptor beta chains follows, all from one sample in a study of control samples from healthy donors and cancer patients. Profiled with immunoSEQ multiplex PCR; TCRdb holds only in-frame clones, not every one. The sample lists some 190,000 clones; approximately 91% were seen once. Sequencing used blood. Every receptor here comes from a man aged 25-45 years in good health. Both conserved end residues are part of each CDR3. The order of the fields is clone size, J gene, D gene, V gene, CDR3 protein, CDR3 DNA. A D gene is named only where the DNA matches it firmly. The size of a clone is reported for some rows only, either as once, few or many, or as a class for expanded clones.

>.|TRBJ2-1|.|TRBV6-4
CASSDYRGEQFF
TGTGCCAGCAGTGACTATCGCGGTGAGCAGTTCTTC
>.|TRBJ1-2|TRBD1|TRBV13
CASSLRGFDGYTF
TGTGCCAGCAGCCTCAGGGGGTTTGACGGCTACACCTTC
>.|TRBJ1-1|.|TRBV5-1
CASSLESSEAFF
TGCGCCAGCAGCTTGGAAAGTTCGGAAGCTTTCTTT
>once|TRBJ1-1|.|TRBV3-1/TRBV3-2
CASSQEGRWFGGRWSMNTEAFF
TGTGCCAGCAGCCAAGAAGGGCGGTGGTTTGGGGGGAGATGGTCGATGAACACTGAAGCTTTCTTT
>.|TRBJ2-1|.|TRBV18
CASSPRGVSYNEQFF
TGTGCCAGCTCACCACGGGGCGTGTCCTACAATGAGCAGTTCTTC
>many|TRBJ1-4|.|TRBV30
CAWSDTREKLFF
TGTGCCTGGAGCGACACTAGGGAAAAACTGTTTTTT
>once|TRBJ2-1|TRBD2|TRBV11-2
CASSFVASGGANEQFF
TGTGCCAGCAGCTTCGTAGCTAGCGGGGGGGCCAATGAGCAGTTCTTC
>.|TRBJ2-1|TRBD2|TRBV2
CASSEEAGGPYEQFF
TGTGCCAGCAGTGAAGAGGCGGGGGGGCCCTATGAGCAGTTCTTC
>.|TRBJ2-2|TRBD2|TRBV7-3
CASSPLAGAPDTGELFF
TGTGCCAGCAGCCCACTAGCGGGGGCCCCCGACACCGGGGAGCTGTTTTTT
>.|TRBJ1-6|.|TRBV5-6
CASSLYVGGSDSPLHF
TGTGCCAGCAGCTTGTATGTCGGGGGGAGCGATTCACCCCTCCACTTT
>.|TRBJ1-1|TRBD1|TRBV12-3/TRBV12-4
CASSRQGGFQAFF
TGTGCCAGCAGTCGACAGGGGGGATTTCAAGCTTTCTTT
>once|TRBJ1-1|TRBD1|TRBV19
CASSLGQGKSPNTEAFF
TGTGCCAGTAGTTTAGGACAGGGTAAATCACCGAACACTGAAGCTTTCTTT
>.|TRBJ2-3|TRBD1|TRBV5-1
CASSLGDRVAPDTQYF
TGCGCCAGCAGCTTGGGGGACAGGGTGGCCCCAGATACGCAGTATTTT
>.|TRBJ1-6|.|TRBV18
CASSRKDSGNSPLHF
TGTGCCAGCTCACGAAAAGACAGCGGGAATTCACCCCTCCACTTT
>.|TRBJ2-1|.|TRBV27
CASSFLGWGPWYNEQFF
TGTGCCAGCAGTTTCCTGGGTTGGGGGCCTTGGTACAATGAGCAGTTCTTC
>.|TRBJ2-2|.|TRBV6-1
CASSESGSTGELFF
TGTGCCAGCAGTGAATCTGGGAGCACCGGGGAGCTGTTTTTT
>.|TRBJ1-1|.|TRBV12-3/TRBV12-4
CASSADANTEAFF
TGTGCCAGCAGTGCCGACGCGAACACTGAAGCTTTCTTT
>.|TRBJ2-5|TRBD2|TRBV4-1
CASSPMVISGGATETQYF
TGCGCCAGCAGCCCCATGGTGATTAGCGGGGGGGCCACGGAGACCCAGTACTTC
>.|TRBJ2-1|.|TRBV2
CASSESGISGHEQFF
TGTGCCAGCAGTGAATCTGGTATCAGCGGTCATGAGCAGTTCTTC
>.|TRBJ2-3|.|TRBV6-5
CASWGARADTQYF
TGTGCCAGCTGGGGAGCCCGGGCAGATACGCAGTATTTT
>few|TRBJ1-6|.|TRBV7-2
CASSPGPGNSPLHF
TGTGCCAGCAGCCCCGGCCCGGGGAATTCACCCCTCCACTTT
>.|TRBJ2-1|.|TRBV4-1
CASSQAGLAGAYYNEQFF
TGCGCCAGCAGCCAAGCTGGACTTGCGGGGGCCTACTACAATGAGCAGTTCTTC
>.|TRBJ1-2|.|TRBV9
CASSAAQSGDGYTF
TGTGCCAGCAGCGCTGCCCAGTCGGGCGATGGCTACACCTTC
>once|TRBJ1-6|.|TRBV7-2
CASSRIRDAPLPLHF
TGTGCCAGCAGCCGCATCCGGGACGCCCCTCTACCCCTCCACTTT
>.|TRBJ1-2|TRBD1|TRBV11-2
CASSPGQGDYGYTF
TGTGCCAGCAGCCCGGGACAGGGCGACTATGGCTACACCTTC
>once|TRBJ2-7|TRBD1|TRBV14
CASSQLTGGFSYEQYF
TGTGCCAGCAGCCAACTGACAGGGGGTTTCTCCTACGAGCAGTACTTC
>once|TRBJ1-6|.|TRBV6-6
CASSRTGPDSPLHF
TGTGCCAGCAGTAGAACAGGCCCAGATTCACCCCTCCACTTT
>.|TRBJ1-6|.|TRBV10-3
CAISEGGTLHF
TGTGCCATCAGTGAAGGAGGCACCCTCCACTTT
>.|TRBJ1-1|.|TRBV30
CAWSVQGPVDMNTEAFF
TGTGCCTGGAGTGTGCAGGGGCCGGTGGACATGAACACTGAAGCTTTCTTT
>.|TRBJ1-5|.|TRBV10-3
CAISRDTSDHQPQHF
TGTGCCATCAGCCGGGACACAAGCGATCATCAGCCCCAGCATTTT
>once|TRBJ2-2|TRBD2|TRBV5-1
CASRPLAGGIGELFF
TGCGCCAGCAGACCACTAGCGGGGGGAATCGGGGAGCTGTTTTTT
>.|TRBJ1-2|TRBD1|TRBV9
CASSPRTGGDNGYTF
TGTGCCAGCAGCCCTCGGACAGGGGGTGACAATGGCTACACCTTC
>.|TRBJ1-1|.|TRBV30
CAWSAFSDTEAFF
TGTGCCTGGAGCGCCTTCTCGGATACTGAAGCTTTCTTT
>.|TRBJ1-4|.|TRBV18
CASSRPRVANEKLFF
TGTGCCAGCTCACGACCTCGGGTGGCTAATGAAAAACTGTTTTTT
>.|TRBJ2-1|TRBD1|TRBV18
CASSRDRGDNEQFF
TGTGCCAGCTCACGGGACAGGGGTGACAATGAGCAGTTCTTC
>.|TRBJ1-6|.|TRBV5-6
CASSKSSRDTYNSPLHF
TGTGCCAGCAGCAAAAGCTCCCGGGACACCTATAATTCACCCCTCCACTTT
>.|TRBJ2-2|.|TRBV19
CASSTPLGAGTGELFF
TGTGCCAGTAGTACCCCCCTGGGGGCTGGGACCGGGGAGCTGTTTTTT
>.|TRBJ2-3|TRBD1|TRBV19
CASSIVGRGYVADTQYF
TGTGCCAGTAGTATAGTTGGCAGGGGGTACGTCGCAGATACGCAGTATTTT
>many|TRBJ1-1|.|TRBV19
CASRVLDRRDGEAFF
TGTGCCAGTAGGGTCTTAGACAGGCGTGACGGTGAAGCTTTCTTT
>.|TRBJ2-7|.|TRBV14
CASSLTWGLAADEQYF
TGTGCCAGCAGCCTCACCTGGGGGCTAGCGGCGGACGAGCAGTACTTC
>once|TRBJ1-5|.|TRBV2
CATPEVITGVDQPQHF
TGTGCCACCCCAGAAGTTATAACGGGGGTTGATCAGCCCCAGCATTTT
>.|TRBJ1-1|.|TRBV19
CASSIEGWNTEAFF
TGTGCCAGTAGTATAGAAGGCTGGAACACTGAAGCTTTCTTT
>.|TRBJ1-4|TRBD1|TRBV19
CASTPPGTGEKLFF
TGTGCCAGTACCCCGCCCGGGACAGGGGAAAAACTGTTTTTT
>.|TRBJ2-1|.|TRBV5-1
CASSLGAGSSYNEQFF
TGCGCCAGCAGCTTGGGCGCCGGGAGCTCCTACAATGAGCAGTTCTTC
>few|TRBJ1-5|.|TRBV2
CASSVVVKNQPQHF
TGTGCCAGCAGTGTTGTAGTCAAGAATCAGCCCCAGCATTTT
>.|TRBJ1-3|TRBD1|TRBV6-6
CASSYSGGGNTIYF
TGTGCCAGCAGTTACTCAGGGGGCGGAAACACCATATATTTT
>.|TRBJ1-2|.|TRBV10-2
CASSLDGYGYTF
TGCGCCAGCAGTCTGGACGGCTATGGCTACACCTTC
>.|TRBJ1-1|.|TRBV7-2
CASSLVPGSVTEAFF
TGTGCCAGCAGCTTAGTTCCAGGTTCGGTCACTGAAGCTTTCTTT
>few|TRBJ1-4|.|TRBV20-1
CSASNKSVDEKLFF
TGCAGTGCTAGTAACAAGTCGGTAGATGAAAAACTGTTTTTT
>once|TRBJ2-1|TRBD2|TRBV6-5
CASALAGGNEQFF
TGTGCCAGCGCACTAGCGGGGGGCAATGAGCAGTTCTTC
>few|TRBJ1-5|.|TRBV6-5
CASSQTRRQPQHF
TGTGCCAGCAGCCAAACGCGCCGTCAGCCCCAGCATTTT
>.|TRBJ2-3|TRBD2|TRBV6-5
CASNSGGAADTQYF
TGTGCCAGCAATAGCGGGGGGGCAGCAGATACGCAGTATTTT
>.|TRBJ1-2|.|TRBV5-1
CASSLDQAGYTF
TGCGCCAGCAGCTTGGATCAAGCCGGCTACACCTTC
>.|TRBJ2-1|.|TRBV30
CAWSAYPGTEQFF
TGTGCCTGGAGTGCCTACCCCGGGACAGAGCAGTTCTTC
>.|TRBJ1-2|TRBD1|TRBV30
CAWSDGEDRVRYGYTF
TGTGCCTGGAGTGACGGGGAGGACAGGGTTAGGTATGGCTACACCTTC
>.|TRBJ1-1|.|TRBV11-3
CASSLGTNTEAFF
TGTGCCAGCAGCTTAGGTACTAACACTGAAGCTTTCTTT
>.|TRBJ1-1|.|TRBV7-8
CASSLVAGVVRTEAFF
TGTGCCAGCAGCTTAGTGGCAGGGGTGGTGAGAACTGAAGCTTTCTTT
>.|TRBJ2-1|TRBD1|TRBV27
CASSLSGTGVGNEQFF
TGTGCCAGCAGTTTATCCGGGACAGGGGTCGGTAATGAGCAGTTCTTC
>once|TRBJ1-6|TRBD1|TRBV19
CASSIDLRQGSRSPLHF
TGTGCCAGTAGTATAGATCTGCGACAGGGGTCAAGGTCACCCCTCCACTTT